This T cell receptor beta chain was observed in a study of blood T cell repertoires in COVID-19. Study overall: There were acute and convalescent COVID-19 samples, and they came from the United States, Italy and Spain. The analysed material was cDNA or gDNA that came from T cells, B-cell-depleted T cells, or PBMCs.

Authors' data handling: Estimation of nucleated cell counts was performed using reference gene primer amplification. Generated by immunoSEQ multiplex PCR, the TCRdb table keeps only in-frame clones and is missing some. For V, J and clone size, that table is used; D and trimming come from the DNA. The table lists about 150,000 clones, 91% of them singletons, with 0.55% in the top ten. The CDR3 covers 15 residues. Trimming removed 4 bases from V and 6 bases from J; junction bases left unmatched: 10. CDR1 is SGHTS, CDR2 YDEGEE, per germline. The chain recombines TRBV5-8 with TRBJ2-7, with TRBD2 matching 10 bases. Sequenced: peripheral blood. The TCR originated in a man aged 50 to 60 with acute or convalescent COVID-19. CDR3 residues: CASSPSPSGSREQYF. CDR3 nucleotide sequence: TGTGCCAGCAGCCCTTCCCCTAGCGGGAGTCGCGAGCAGTACTTC.